A selection of T cell receptor beta chains follows, all from one sample in a study of siplizumab effects on memory and regulatory T cells. Assay: immunoSEQ multiplex PCR; the TCRdb copy retains only in-frame clones and omits some. The sample comprises about 100,000 clones, more than 90% of which are singletons, and approximately 0.15% rests with the top ten. The specimen was CD4+ T cells sorted from blood. The source of these receptors is a human donor in good health. CDR3s include the opening cysteine and the closing phenylalanine or tryptophan. D genes are given only for firm matches. Expanded clones get a size class; other rows say once, few or many, or leave the size out.

v_call,j_call,d_call,clone_size,cdr3_aa,cdr3_nt
TRBV30,TRBJ1-2,NA,NA,CAWSGVTGVRCSF,TGTGCCTGGAGTGGCGTTACGGGGGTCCGCTGCTCCTTC
TRBV6-5,TRBJ2-7,TRBD1,once,CASTLPGQGSYEQYF,TGTGCCAGCACGTTACCGGGACAGGGTTCCTACGAGCAGTACTTC
TRBV13,TRBJ1-3,NA,NA,CASSTPGPSKSTIYF,TGTGCCAGCAGCACCCCGGGACCGAGCAAATCCACCATATATTTT
TRBV5-1,TRBJ1-1,NA,NA,CASSEGQTEAFF,TGCGCCAGCAGTGAGGGGCAAACTGAAGCTTTCTTT
TRBV7-3,TRBJ2-2,NA,NA,CASSLTPLIPGELFF,TGTGCCAGCAGCTTAACACCCCTTATCCCCGGGGAGCTGTTTTTT
TRBV6-4,TRBJ2-1,NA,NA,CASSVSEGIYNEQFF,TGTGCCAGCAGTGTCTCCGAGGGCATCTACAATGAGCAGTTCTTC
TRBV29-1,TRBJ1-4,NA,NA,CSVEPYSQGVRANEKLFF,TGCAGCGTTGAACCTTACTCCCAGGGAGTAAGGGCTAATGAAAAACTGTTTTTT
TRBV7-2,TRBJ1-4,NA,NA,CASSFTRWSEKLFF,TGTGCCAGCAGCTTCACCAGATGGAGCGAAAAACTGTTTTTT
TRBV29-1,TRBJ1-1,NA,few,CSVEAYLGMNTEAFF,TGCAGCGTTGAAGCTTATCTGGGGATGAACACTGAAGCTTTCTTT
TRBV6-5,TRBJ1-6,NA,few,CASSYRGAMRAPLHF,TGTGCCAGCAGTTACCGGGGGGCTATGCGGGCACCCCTCCACTTT
TRBV15,TRBJ2-7,NA,NA,CATSSRQVPNEQYF,TGTGCCACCAGCTCCCGACAGGTCCCTAACGAGCAGTACTTC
TRBV6-1,TRBJ1-1,NA,few,CASSELRGNTEAFF,TGTGCCAGCAGTGAATTGCGGGGGAACACTGAAGCTTTCTTT
TRBV5-4,TRBJ1-1,NA,NA,CASSLLGAEAFF,TGTGCCAGCAGCTTGCTGGGGGCTGAAGCTTTCTTT
TRBV6-6,TRBJ2-7,NA,NA,CASSYSNGEQYF,TGTGCCAGCAGTTACTCCAATGGAGAGCAGTACTTC
TRBV7-2,TRBJ2-7,TRBD1,NA,CASSRGQGGSYEQYF,TGTGCCAGCAGCCGCGGACAGGGGGGATCCTACGAGCAGTACTTC
TRBV6-6,TRBJ1-3,NA,few,CASSQPTAGNTIYF,TGTGCCAGCAGCCAACCGACAGCAGGAAACACCATATATTTT
TRBV7-2,TRBJ2-3,NA,NA,CASSLGLSTDTQYF,TGTGCCAGCAGCTTAGGTCTGAGCACAGATACGCAGTATTTT